This T cell receptor (beta chain) is drawn from a study of Graves' ophthalmopathy and Graves' hyperthyroidism. This CDR3 contains 14 residues. Germline values: CDR1 MNHEY, CDR2 SMNVEV (reference sequence). The V and J ends lost 6 bases and 1 base respectively, with 12 bases between them. This clonotype came up a few times. Amplification targeted the TCR beta CDR3 regions, with RNA transcripts as the source material. First-round RT-PCR used HTBI primers; second-round multiplex PCR followed. MiXCR was run by TCRdb on the multiplex PCR reads, yielding one entry per CDR3 protein. The sample lists approximately 640,000 distinct CDR3 sequences; about 40% were seen once.

Sequencing input: peripheral blood. This chain uses TRBV27 with TRBJ1-1; possible D gene TRBD1, 6 bases. The TCR originated in an adult man with Graves' ophthalmopathy. This CDR3 is CASRAQGRNTEAFF. CDR3 coding DNA: TGTGCCAGCAGGGCACAGGGTAGGAACACTGAAGCTTTCTTT.